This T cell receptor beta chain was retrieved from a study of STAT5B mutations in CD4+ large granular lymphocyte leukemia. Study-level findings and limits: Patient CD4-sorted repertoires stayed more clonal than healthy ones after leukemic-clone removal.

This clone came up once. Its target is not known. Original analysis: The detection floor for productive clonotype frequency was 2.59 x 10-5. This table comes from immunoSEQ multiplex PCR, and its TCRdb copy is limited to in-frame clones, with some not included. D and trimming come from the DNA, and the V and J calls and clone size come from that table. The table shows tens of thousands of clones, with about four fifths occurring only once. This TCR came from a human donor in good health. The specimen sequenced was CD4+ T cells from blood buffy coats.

The CDR3 DNA reads TGTGCCAGCTCAGCCGGGACTAGAGGCAATGAGCAGTTCTTC. Translating it yields CASSAGTRGNEQFF. This rearrangement joins TRBV18 to TRBJ2-1, with 8 nucleotides matching TRBD2. Germline V gene sequence: CDR1 KGHSH, CDR2 LQKENI. CDR3 length: 14 residues. Germline trimming cut 5 bases from V and 6 bases from J; bases unmatched to any gene: 6.